This T cell receptor (beta chain) is from a study of T cell responses to AZD1222 COVID-19 vaccine. CDR1 and CDR2 from the germline V gene are SGHVS and FNYEAQ. V gave up 0 bases and J gave up 0 bases, with 9 bases separating them. CDR3 length equals 16 residues. Profiled with immunoSEQ multiplex PCR; TCRdb holds only in-frame clones, not every one. The table shows about 90,000 clones, with roughly 90% occurring only once. Study results and caveats: Among vaccine-associated CD4 TCRs, coverage spanned spike, with dominance at 160-218 and 743-854. Reportedly, close to half of spike-specific TCRs are directed against unmutated variant regions. Baseline antibody screening turned up just six or seven seropositive AZD1222 recipients. There were mostly white British donors and more females than males, and clonal diversity was possibly underestimated.

This clone showed up just once. The antigen is unknown. The sequence was collected from an adult who received the AZD1222 COVID-19 vaccine. The chain has TRBV7-6 and TRBJ1-3; the D is unclear. The sequencing used peripheral blood, collected 28 days after the second AZD1222 dose. CDR3 coding DNA: TGTGCCAGCAGCTTAGCGCCGGTCTACTCTGGAAACACCATATATTTT. Encoded protein: CASSLAPVYSGNTIYF.